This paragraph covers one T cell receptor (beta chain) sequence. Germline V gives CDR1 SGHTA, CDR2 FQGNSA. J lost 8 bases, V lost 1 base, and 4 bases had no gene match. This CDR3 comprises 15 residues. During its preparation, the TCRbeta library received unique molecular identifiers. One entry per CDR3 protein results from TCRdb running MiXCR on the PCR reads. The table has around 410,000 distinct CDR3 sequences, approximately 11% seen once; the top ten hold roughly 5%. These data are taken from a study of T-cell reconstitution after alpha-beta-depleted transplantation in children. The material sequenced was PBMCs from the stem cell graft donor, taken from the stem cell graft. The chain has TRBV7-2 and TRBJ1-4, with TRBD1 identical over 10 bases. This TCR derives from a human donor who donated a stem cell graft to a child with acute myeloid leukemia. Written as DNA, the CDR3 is TGTGCCAGCAGCTTAGGGACAGGGGGAGGGGAAAAACTGTTTTTT. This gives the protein CASSLGTGGGEKLFF.